These 32 T cell receptor beta chains came from one sample sequenced in a study of blood T cell repertoires in COVID-19. The protocol was immunoSEQ multiplex PCR, while the TCRdb copy is restricted to in-frame clones and leaves out a portion. The table lists tens of thousands of clones, about 89% of them singletons. The sequenced material came from peripheral blood. The receptors derive from a man in his fifties or sixties with acute or convalescent COVID-19.

V is TRBV18 and J is TRBJ1-3; 7 bases are shared with TRBD1. The CDR3 contains 18 residues. Germline assignment: CDR1 KGHSH and CDR2 LQKENI. J lost 0 bases, V lost 4 bases, and 12 bases had no gene match. The CDR3 protein is CASSLGSATGLSGNTIYF. CDR3 DNA: TGTGCCAGCTCACTCGGATCCGCGACAGGGCTCTCTGGAAACACCATATATTTT. Full variable domain (missing parts from reference TRBV18 and TRBJ1-3): NAGVMQNPRHLVRRRGQEARLRCSPMKGHSHVYWYRQLPEEGLKFMVYLQKENIIDESGMPKERFSAEFPKEGPSILRIQQVVRGDSAAYFCASSLGSATGLSGNTIYFGEGSWLTVV.

This clone was found a few times. This chain joins TRBV14 and TRBJ2-7, with 7 nucleotides matching TRBD1. The trim removed 4 bases at V and 4 bases at J, leaving 4 bases unmatched. CDR3 length: 13 residues. CDR1 and CDR2 from the germline V gene are SGHDN and FVKESK. Here the CDR3 reads CASSRSQGYEQYF. CDR3 in DNA: TGTGCCAGCAGCCGGTCACAGGGGTACGAGCAGTACTTC.

The sample holds a few counts of this clone. The chain is built from TRBV9 and TRBJ1-3; 9 bases align to TRBD1. The CDR3 extends over 17 amino acids. From germline, CDR1 is SGDLS and CDR2 YYNGEE. V lost 0 bases, J lost 1 base, and 5 bases stayed unmatched. The CDR3 coding sequence is TGTGCCAGCAGCGTAGGGCACAGGGGGCCATCTGGAAACACCATATATTTT. This codes for CASSVGHRGPSGNTIYF. The variable domain in full, completed from reference TRBV9 and TRBJ1-3, reads DSGVTQTPKHLITATGQRVTLRCSPRSGDLSVYWYQQSLDQGLQFLIQYYNGEERAKGNILERFSAQQFPDLHSELNLSSLELGDSALYFCASSVGHRGPSGNTIYFGEGSWLTVV.

This clone was counted a few times. This chain uses TRBV7-6 with TRBJ2-3; TRBD2 is a possible D gene (6 bases). Germline V lookup: CDR1 SGHVS, CDR2 FNYEAQ. With 4 bases removed from V and 3 bases from J, the gap between germline ends came to 11 bases. The CDR3 spans 14 residues. Here the CDR3 reads CASSSGLMTDTQYF. In DNA form, the CDR3 reads TGTGCCAGCAGCTCGGGACTGATGACAGATACGCAGTATTTT. Full variable domain (outside the CDR3, taken from reference TRBV7-6 and TRBJ2-3): GAGVSQSPRYKVTKRGQDVALRCDPISGHVSLYWYRQALGQGPEFLTYFNYEAQQDKSGLPNDRFSAERPEGSISTLTIQRTEQRDSAMYRCASSSGLMTDTQYFGPGTRLTVL.

V is TRBV11-3 and J is TRBJ2-5, with 8 bases aligning to TRBD1. V trimming: 5 bases; J trimming: 7 bases; junction bases outside the gene matches: 9. CDR1 is SGHNT, CDR2 YENEEA, per germline. This CDR3 region has 14 residues. This CDR3 reads CASSRQGNLGTQYF. CDR3 sequence (DNA): TGTGCCAGCAGCCGACAGGGGAATTTGGGGACCCAGTACTTC. Full variable domain (missing parts from reference TRBV11-3 and TRBJ2-5): EAGVVQSPRYKIIEKKQPVAFWCNPISGHNTLYWYLQNLGQGPELLIRYENEEAVDDSQLPKDRFSAERLKGVDSTLKIQPAELGDSAVYLCASSRQGNLGTQYFGPGTRLLVL.

The chain recombines TRBV5-1 with TRBJ1-2, with TRBD1 matching over 9 bases. Per germline, CDR1 SGHRS and CDR2 YFSETQ. Trimming cost V 0 bases and J 4 bases; bases outside gene matches: 4. The CDR3 is 15 amino acids. Here the CDR3 DNA reads TGCGCCAGCAGCTTGGAAGGGACAGGGCTCTATGGCTACACCTTC. Its protein is CASSLEGTGLYGYTF. Looking up the rest from reference TRBV5-1 and TRBJ1-2 gives the full variable domain: KAGVTQTPRYLIKTRGQQVTLSCSPISGHRSVSWYQQTPGQGLQFLFEYFSETQRNKGNFPGRFSGRQFSNSRSEMNVSTLELGDSALYLCASSLEGTGLYGYTFGSGTRLTVV.

This clone showed up just a few times. The chain employs TRBV29-1 and TRBJ2-7; 10 nucleotides align to TRBD1. This CDR3 contains 12 residues. CDR1 and CDR2 (germline): SQVTM, ANQGSEA. V gave up 8 bases and J gave up 5 bases; unmatched junction bases: 6. The CDR3 coding sequence is TGCAGCACCTCGGGACAGGGGAACGAGCAGTACTTC. It translates to CSTSGQGNEQYF.

The V and J genes are TRBV6-5 and TRBJ2-3; D gene unclear. Germline-derived CDR1 and CDR2 are MNHEY and SVGAGI. With 6 bases removed from V and 6 bases from J, the gap between germline ends came to 10 bases. CDR3 length equals 12 residues. CDR3: CASSKRRDTQYF. In nucleotides, the CDR3 is TGTGCCAGCAGCAAACGGCGGGATACGCAGTATTTT.

The chain joins TRBV2 to TRBJ2-1; the match to TRBD1 covers 7 bases. V dropped 6 bases and J dropped 5; count of bases not matched to a gene: 4. The CDR3 runs to 13 residues. CDR1 is SNHLY, CDR2 FYNNEI, per germline. The CDR3 here is CASRYDRDNEQFF. The CDR3 DNA reads as TGTGCCAGCAGATATGACAGGGACAATGAGCAGTTCTTC.

The chain uses TRBV2 and TRBJ1-1; unclear D gene. V lost 6 bases, J lost 1 base, and 12 bases lay in between. This CDR3 comprises 14 residues. CDR1 and CDR2 from the germline V gene are SNHLY and FYNNEI. DNA of the CDR3: TGTGCCAGCAGGCGAGAGGAGAGGAACACTGAAGCTTTCTTT. Residues: CASRREERNTEAFF. Together with reference TRBV2 and TRBJ1-1, the CDR3 gives the full variable domain: EPEVTQTPSHQVTQMGQEVILRCVPISNHLYFYWYRQILGQKVEFLVSFYNNEISEKSEIFDDQFSVERPDGSNFTLKIRSTKLEDSAMYFCASRREERNTEAFFGQGTRLTVV.

V usage is TRBV5-4 and J usage is TRBJ2-3, with D possibly TRBD2 on 5 matching bases. The germline gives CDR1 SGHNT, CDR2 YYREEE (reference sequence). CDR3 length: 14 amino acids. Trimming stripped 1 base from V and 6 bases from J, with 12 bases between. CDR3 DNA sequence: TGTGCCAGCAGCTTGCGAGGGTACGGCGATACGCAGTATTTT. The encoded protein is CASSLRGYGDTQYF.

The chain is built from TRBV7-8 and TRBJ2-2; D perhaps matches TRBD2 (7 bases). The CDR3 is 17 residues long. Germline V gene data show CDR1 as SGHVS and CDR2 as FQNEAQ. Deletions cut 3 bases from V and 1 base from J, with 15 bases between. The CDR3 nucleotides are TGTGCCAGCAGCTTCCCAAGGGGGGGGATGAACACCGGGGAGCTGTTTTTT. It yields the protein CASSFPRGGMNTGELFF.

This clone was observed a single time. The rearrangement uses TRBV4-1 and TRBJ1-1; 10 bases are shared with TRBD1. Per the germline V gene, CDR1 is MGHRA and CDR2 is YSYEKL. CDR3 length equals 16 residues. Trimming removed 4 bases from V and 9 bases from J; junction bases left unmatched: 14. Written as DNA, the CDR3 is TGCGCCAGCAGCCCCCGGACAGGGGGACTCGGGGACCAAGCTTTCTTT. Protein: CASSPRTGGLGDQAFF.

Note on this clone: Other DNA sequences from this sample encode an identical CDR3 as well. The CDR3 reads CALTPSGVYEQYF. The CDR3, as DNA: TGTGCCTTAACTCCCAGCGGGGTCTACGAGCAGTACTTC. The rearrangement joins TRBV30 to TRBJ2-7; 7 nucleotides align to TRBD2. With 7 bases clipped from V and 3 bases from J, the junction kept 9 bases outside the gene matches. CDR3 length: 13 residues. CDR1 and CDR2 from the germline V gene are GTSNPN and SVGIG (reference sequence). Filled out from reference TRBV30 and TRBJ2-7, the complete variable domain reads SQTIHQWPATLVQPVGSPLSLECTVEGTSNPNLYWYRQAAGRGLQLLFYSVGIGQISSEVPQNLSASRPQDRQFILSSKKLLLSDSGFYLCALTPSGVYEQYFGPGTRLTVT.

This chain joins TRBV11-2 and TRBJ2-4; D is undetermined. Trimming removed 5 bases from V and 1 base from J, with 9 bases in between. The germline V gene encodes CDR1 SGHAT and CDR2 FQNNGV. This CDR3 is built from 14 residues. CDR3 bases: TGTGCCAGCAGCGCAATGGAGGCCAAAAACATTCAGTACTTC. This translates into CASSAMEAKNIQYF.

The chain is built from TRBV5-4 and TRBJ1-1; 7 bases map to TRBD1. The CDR3 sequence is 14 residues long. Germline assignment: CDR1 SGHNT and CDR2 YYREEE (reference sequence). V shed 4 bases, J shed 5 bases, and the junction held 8 bases outside the gene matches. The CDR3 reads CASSVTGSRTEAFF. The CDR3 DNA reads as TGTGCCAGCAGCGTGACAGGGAGTAGGACTGAAGCTTTCTTT. The entire variable domain, with the rest obtained from reference TRBV5-4 and TRBJ1-1, is as follows: ETGVTQSPTHLIKTRGQQVTLRCSSQSGHNTVSWYQQALGQGPQFIFQYYREEENGRGNFPPRFSGLQFPNYSSELNVNALELDDSALYLCASSVTGSRTEAFFGQGTRLTVV.

The chain joins TRBV7-9 to TRBJ2-3; TRBD2 agrees at 8 bases. The ends lost 2 bases at V and 3 bases at J; junction bases unmatched: 7. The germline CDR1 and CDR2 sequences are SEHNR and FQNEAQ (reference sequence). The CDR3 has 16 residues. The CDR3 nucleotides read TGTGCCAGCAGCTTATGGGCGGGGGGAATAACAGATACGCAGTATTTT. It translates to CASSLWAGGITDTQYF.

This chain links TRBV18 with TRBJ1-1; 7 nucleotides align to TRBD1. Trimming at V came to 4 bases and at J to 2 bases, leaving 7 bases not matched to a gene. The germline V gene encodes CDR1 KGHSH and CDR2 LQKENI. This CDR3 contains 15 residues. CDR3 amino acids: CASSLTGEENTEAFF. In DNA, the CDR3 is TGTGCCAGCTCACTTACAGGGGAAGAAAACACTGAAGCTTTCTTT.

This chain uses TRBV19 with TRBJ1-5, with 7 bases fitting TRBD1. Germline CDR1 LNHDA, CDR2 SQIVND (reference sequence). This CDR3 is built from 13 residues. V was pared by 3 bases and J by 6 bases, with 2 bases of the junction left unmatched. CDR3 in amino acids: CASSMTGLQPQHF. CDR3 in DNA: TGTGCCAGTAGTATGACAGGGCTTCAGCCCCAGCATTTT.

A note on this clone: This specimen includes other DNA sequences encoding the same CDR3. V usage is TRBV7-6 and J usage is TRBJ1-1; 9 bases line up with TRBD1. Unmatched junction bases numbered 2, after V lost 5 bases and J lost 1 base. The length of the CDR3 is 14 residues. Germline V CDR1 and CDR2: SGHVS, FNYEAQ. CDR3 sequence (DNA): TGTGCCAGCAGCCCGGGACAGGGGAACACTGAAGCTTTCTTT. This gives the protein CASSPGQGNTEAFF.

The rearrangement links TRBV28 to TRBJ1-5; the D is unclear. The CDR3 length is 13 residues. The germline V gene has CDR1 MDHEN and CDR2 SYDVKM. V was clipped by 6 bases and J by 4 bases, with 10 bases between them. The CDR3: CASRSPGNQPQHF. In DNA, the CDR3 is TGTGCCAGCAGGTCGCCGGGGAATCAGCCCCAGCATTTT.

This rearrangement joins TRBV29-1 to TRBJ1-1; D is unclear. V shed 3 bases and J shed 0 bases, with 8 bases lying between them. CDR1 SQVTM and CDR2 ANQGSEA come from the germline V gene. The CDR3 covers 13 residues. The CDR3 DNA reads TGCAGCGTTGAGGCCCGTTTGAACACTGAAGCTTTCTTT. The encoded protein is CSVEARLNTEAFF. Full variable domain (outside the CDR3, taken from reference TRBV29-1 and TRBJ1-1): SAVISQKPSRDICQRGTSLTIQCQVDSQVTMMFWYRQQPGQSLTLIATANQGSEATYESGFVIDKFPISRPNLTFSTLTVSNMSPEDSSIYLCSVEARLNTEAFFGQGTRLTVV.

This clone was observed once. The chain joins TRBV4-2 to TRBJ1-6; D gene uncertain. This CDR3 has 18 residues. The germline V gene encodes CDR1 LGHNA and CDR2 YNFKEQ. Trimming removed 4 bases from V and 0 bases from J, with 16 bases in between. The chain's CDR3 is CASSRWESRSSYNSPLHF. The CDR3 region has the DNA TGTGCCAGCAGCCGATGGGAGAGCCGGAGCTCCTATAATTCACCCCTCCACTTT.

The rearrangement joins TRBV9 to TRBJ1-1; D uncertain. Trimming shortened V by 0 bases and J by 1 base, and 7 bases separated the two germline ends. In germline, CDR1 is SGDLS, CDR2 YYNGEE. There are 14 residues in the CDR3. The CDR3 is CASSVGSSNTEAFF. The CDR3 DNA sequence: TGTGCCAGCAGCGTAGGGAGTTCGAACACTGAAGCTTTCTTT.

The genes are TRBV9 and TRBJ1-2, with TRBD1 matching 7 bases. Germline V CDR1 and CDR2: SGDLS, YYNGEE. Trimming cost V 0 bases and J 7 bases; bases outside gene matches: 6. This CDR3 contains 14 residues. The CDR3 here is CASSVAGTESGYTF. In nucleotides, the CDR3 is TGTGCCAGCAGCGTAGCCGGGACAGAGAGTGGCTACACCTTC.

The rearrangement joins TRBV2 to TRBJ2-7; D gene uncertain. V was cut by 5 bases and J by 4 bases, with 9 bases left in between. The CDR3 totals 12 residues. The V gene's germline CDR1 is SNHLY and CDR2 FYNNEI. This CDR3 is CASSLSLYEQYF. The CDR3 coding sequence is TGTGCCAGCAGTCTCAGTCTTTACGAGCAGTACTTC.

The V call is TRBV29-1, the J call TRBJ1-1, with unresolved D. This CDR3 has 10 residues. Germline V gives CDR1 SQVTM, CDR2 ANQGSEA. V shed 0 bases and J shed 11 bases, with 7 bases lying between them. The CDR3 nucleotides read TGCAGCGTTGAAGAGCGGGGTGCTTTCTTT. It translates to CSVEERGAFF.

V and J are TRBV19 and TRBJ2-3; tentative D call: TRBD1 (6 bases). CDR3 length: 14 amino acids. Trimming cost V 8 bases and J 0 bases, with 12 bases left between them. Germline CDR1 reads LNHDA; CDR2 reads SQIVND (reference sequence). CDR3 protein: CASWDIGSTDTQYF. The CDR3 nucleotides are TGTGCCAGTTGGGACATCGGAAGCACAGATACGCAGTATTTT.

This chain links TRBV12-3 or TRBV12-4 with TRBJ2-7, with D perhaps TRBD2 (6 bases). The CDR3 is 13 residues long. Trimming removed 1 base from V and 2 bases from J, with 6 bases in between. The CDR3 nucleotides read TGTGCCAGCAGTTTAGGGGAGGCCTACGAGCAGTACTTC. Translation: CASSLGEAYEQYF.

This CDR3 is CASSGRGLGTDTQYF. The DNA for the CDR3 is TGTGCCAGTAGTGGCAGGGGACTAGGCACAGATACGCAGTATTTT. The chain couples TRBV19 to TRBJ2-3; 8 bases map to TRBD2. CDR1 LNHDA and CDR2 SQIVND come from the germline V gene (reference sequence). This CDR3 has 15 amino acids. V lost 5 bases to trimming and J lost 1 base; unmatched junction nucleotides: 5.

This clone was detected once. This chain uses TRBV11-2 with TRBJ1-5, with 8 bases identical to TRBD1. The CDR3 has 15 residues. V lost 2 bases to trimming and J lost 4 bases; unmatched junction nucleotides: 4. Germline V gives CDR1 SGHAT, CDR2 FQNNGV. CDR3 sequence (DNA): TGTGCCAGCAGCTTACAGGGGGCGTTGAATCAGCCCCAGCATTTT. Translating it yields CASSLQGALNQPQHF.

This chain connects TRBV29-1 to TRBJ2-6, with D maybe TRBD1 (6 bases). The V end was cut by 6 bases, the J end by 0 bases, with 18 bases between. CDR1 SQVTM and CDR2 ANQGSEA come from the germline V gene. There are 17 residues in the CDR3. The CDR3 nucleotides read TGCAGCGTGAGAACGGGACAACCTAGCTCTGGGGCCAACGTCCTGACTTTC. Protein product: CSVRTGQPSSGANVLTF.